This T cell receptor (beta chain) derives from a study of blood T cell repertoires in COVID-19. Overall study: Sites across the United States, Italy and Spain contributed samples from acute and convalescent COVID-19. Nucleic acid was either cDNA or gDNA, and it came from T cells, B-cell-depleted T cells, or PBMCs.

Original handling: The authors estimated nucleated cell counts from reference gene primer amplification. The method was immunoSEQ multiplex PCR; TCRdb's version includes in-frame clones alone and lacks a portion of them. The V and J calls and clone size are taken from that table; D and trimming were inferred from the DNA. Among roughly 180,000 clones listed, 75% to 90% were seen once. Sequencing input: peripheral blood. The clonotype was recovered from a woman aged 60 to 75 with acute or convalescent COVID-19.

The CDR3 bases are TGTGCCAGCAGTTTGGGCAGCAATCAGCCCCAGCATTTT. Amino acids: CASSLGSNQPQHF. This chain uses TRBV12-3 or TRBV12-4 with TRBJ1-5; D is unresolved. The CDR3 runs 13 residues. V dropped 3 bases and J dropped 1 base, with 4 bases sitting between them.